This T cell receptor (beta chain) derives from a study of T-cell reconstitution after alpha-beta-depleted transplantation in children. The ends were cut back, 5 bases at V and 8 bases at J, with 9 bases in the middle. The CDR3 is made up of 11 amino acids. Preparing the TCRbeta library involved the use of unique molecular identifiers. MiXCR, run by TCRdb on the PCR reads, gives a single entry per CDR3 protein. The sample lists around 270,000 distinct CDR3 sequences; roughly 9.1% were seen once. In its sample, this clonotype was seen many times. The source was PBMCs, collected before TCRalphabeta/CD19-depleted stem cell transplant. V and J are TRBV12-3 or TRBV12-4 and TRBJ1-2; D unclear. The sequence came from a boy younger than two with acute myeloid leukemia, due to receive a stem cell transplant. The CDR3 protein is CASSIRGGYTF. In DNA, the CDR3 is TGTGCCAGCAGTATTCGCGGCGGCTACACCTTC.